This entry describes one T cell receptor beta chain. Its antigen remains unidentified. The sample holds no much larger clone one base away, and base qualities are not on file. The data stem from a study of T cell responses to AZD1222 COVID-19 vaccine (dated by TCRdb to the early 2020s). With regard to the full study: TCR sequencing was performed for some 250 trial participants, of whom approximately 200 were given two doses of AZD1222 and around 25 were given two doses of MenACWY control vaccine. Enrollment into the trials was organized by age into subgroups of 18-55, 56-69 and 70-plus years, and those subgroups contained roughly 150, 30 and 60 TCR-sequenced participants, respectively.

Explained via the paper, the time point label denotes: about 28 days (+/-7) after the second vaccine dose. Because spike-specific TCR depth and breadth did not differ between the two schedules, AZD1222 recipients who got a second dose at roughly 4 weeks were pooled with those who got a second dose at roughly 12 weeks. Vaccinee samples came from UK trials COV001 and COV002, including a single-blind randomized controlled phase 2/3 trial of AZD1222 (ChAdOx1 nCoV-19) in healthy adults. For TCRbeta chain sequencing, PBMC samples from trial participants were taken at day 0 and at day 28 after the second dose. Study-wide findings and limitations: Participants were mostly white British, with more females than males. The authors suggested clonal diversity may have been underestimated. Reportedly, almost half of the unique spike-specific TCRs recognized epitopes lying outside the regions that are mutated in the B.1.351 and B.1.1.7 variants. Because no day 14 peak-response samples were available, the repertoires could be characterized only after the peak T cell response. Spike-specific TCR breadth and depth rose significantly after two AZD1222 doses compared with day 0 and with MenACWY recipients. Conclusions about previously exposed vaccinees are limited, since just 5 to 7 AZD1222 recipients were seropositive for SARS-CoV-2 at baseline. The 56-69-year group was small, and its depth increase did not reach significance, likely because of low power. CD4 TCRs associated with the vaccine covered the entire spike protein, and the dominant responses were in regions 160-218 and 743-854.

The CDR3 regions of human TCRbeta chains were subjected to immunosequencing. Per the original workflow: TCRs in the repertoires were compared against a reference library of SARS-CoV-2-specific TCRs that had been generated with the MIRA antigen-specificity platform. Breadth was defined as the fraction of unique TCRs that were SARS-CoV-2-associated, and depth was defined as the fraction of total T cells that were SARS-CoV-2-associated. Using the MIRA data, each spike-specific TCR was mapped to the spike region that the TCR reacts to and placed in a CD4 or CD8 class. Log10-transformed breadth and depth values were compared by one-way ANOVA with Sidak's multiple comparisons tests. TCRdb re-hosts the immuneACCESS table, in-frame sequences only. Its copies lack some clones; in the studies checked, an unresolved V gene accounts for under half of them, and the cause for the rest is not known. Clonal size and the V and J genes are those of that table, whereas D and trimming came from the DNA. The sample has 150,000 or so clones on record, about 91% of them singletons. The biggest ten clones account for 3% to 4% of the sample.

The sequence derives from an adult who received the AZD1222 COVID-19 vaccine. The input for sequencing was peripheral blood, taken 28 days after the second AZD1222 dose.

The CDR3 here reads CASSINRGRYEQYF. The sequenced DNA is TGTGCCAGCAGTATAAACAGGGGGCGGTACGAGCAGTACTTC. The chain is assembled from TRBV6-5 and TRBJ2-7; TRBD1 lines up with 9 middle nucleotides. For CDR1 and CDR2, the germline V gene lists MNHEY and SVGAGI. V trim: 5 bases; J trim: 4 bases; unmatched bases: 6. Counted from cysteine to phenylalanine, this CDR3 has 14 amino acids. Kept here is only the CDR3 DNA, which spans 42 bases and is read in frame from base 1.